Reported below is one T cell receptor beta chain. Trimming at V came to 1 base and at J to 6 bases, leaving 7 bases not matched to a gene. CDR3 length equals 16 residues. In germline, CDR1 is SGHDN, CDR2 FVKESK. The record originates from a study of blood T cell repertoires in COVID-19. Study-level information: Italy, Spain and the United States were the sources of the convalescent and acute COVID-19 samples.

Seattle cases were enrolled at active infection and followed longitudinally. Authors' data handling: Nucleated cell counts were estimated from reference gene primer amplification. Method: immunoSEQ multiplex PCR; TCRdb's copy keeps in-frame clones and lacks some. Clone size and V and J calls were adopted from that table, with D and trimming inferred from the DNA. The data hold roughly 440,000 clones, with approximately 88% observed a single time. The sequence was collected from a woman between 45 and 65 years old with COVID-19, enrolled during active disease. The material sequenced was peripheral blood. The V gene is TRBV14, the J gene TRBJ2-3; 10 bases line up with TRBD2. CDR3 DNA: TGTGCCAGCAGCCAAGTATTAGCGGGGGGAGCGGATACGCAGTATTTT. Encoded protein: CASSQVLAGGADTQYF.